The 8 T cell receptor beta chains listed next were all sequenced from one sample in a study of control samples from healthy donors and cancer patients. TCRdb's copy holds only in-frame clones and misses some; the assay was immunoSEQ multiplex PCR. Among approximately 69,000 clones listed, about 92% were seen once. The sequenced sample consisted of PBMCs. These receptors all come from a man in his sixties with colorectal cancer.

This clone was recorded once. The chain carries TRBV5-6 and TRBJ2-5; D may be TRBD1 (5 bases). V lost 1 base to trimming and J lost 5 bases, with 12 bases between them. Germline values: CDR1 SGHDT, CDR2 YYEEEE. The CDR3 has 14 residues. The CDR3 DNA reads TGTGCCAGCAGCTTGTCAGGGATGGGGGAGACCCAGTACTTC. It encodes CASSLSGMGETQYF.

This clone was seen just once. The V and J genes are TRBV5-1 and TRBJ2-2, with 10 bases matching TRBD2. This CDR3 is built from 15 residues. Germline lookup yields CDR1 SGHRS and CDR2 YFSETQ. J gave up 3 bases and V 7 bases, and 6 bases lay outside the gene matches. The DNA for the CDR3 is TGCGCCAGCGCGAGCGGGGGGGCCGACACCGGGGAGCTGTTTTTT. Protein product: CASASGGADTGELFF.

This clone is a singleton in its sample. This chain links TRBV4-1 with TRBJ1-5; 7 bases fit TRBD1. Germline values: CDR1 MGHRA, CDR2 YSYEKL. V lost 3 bases and J lost 4; bases outside the gene matches: 6. This CDR3 is built from 15 residues. In nucleotides, the CDR3 is TGCGCCAGCAGCCATAGACAGGGCTGGAATCAGCCCCAGCATTTT. The encoded protein is CASSHRQGWNQPQHF.

The chain joins TRBV6-5 to TRBJ2-7; 7 bases align to TRBD1. The V and J ends lost 8 bases and 6 bases, in that order; junction bases with no gene match: 7. The CDR3 totals 12 residues. CDR1 is MNHEY and CDR2 is SVGAGI in the germline V gene. The CDR3 loop reads CASGTARGEQYF. DNA for the CDR3: TGTGCCAGCGGGACAGCCAGGGGCGAGCAGTACTTC.

This chain joins TRBV7-2 and TRBJ1-2, with a possible D match to TRBD1 (5 bases). V gave up 2 bases and J gave up 7 bases, with 11 bases separating them. This CDR3 is built from 13 residues. CDR1 and CDR2 from the germline V gene are SGHTA and FQGNSA. The DNA for the CDR3 is TGTGCCAGCAGCTTAAGGGTCCAGGGTGGCTACACCTTC. This codes for CASSLRVQGGYTF. The variable domain in full, with the rest retrieved from reference TRBV7-2 and TRBJ1-2, is GAGVSQSPSNKVTEKGKDVELRCDPISGHTALYWYRQSLGQGLEFLIYFQGNSAPDKSGLPSDRFSAERTGGSVSTLTIQRTQQEDSAVYLCASSLRVQGGYTFGSGTRLTVV.

The chain combines TRBV10-1 with TRBJ2-3; TRBD2 might be the D (5 bases). From germline, CDR1 is WNHNN and CDR2 SYGVQD (reference sequence). V was shortened by 5 bases and J by 10 bases, with 16 bases between the two germline ends. The CDR3 spans 13 residues. This CDR3 is CASSSPGRGAQYF. DNA of the CDR3: TGCGCCAGCAGTTCCCCGGGGAGAGGTGCGCAGTATTTT.

V gene TRBV4-1 combines with J gene TRBJ2-3; 9 bases are shared with TRBD1. Germline lookup yields CDR1 MGHRA and CDR2 YSYEKL. The CDR3 covers 15 residues. The trim removed 0 bases at V and 8 bases at J, leaving 6 bases unmatched. CDR3 loop: CASSQDADRGTTQYF. CDR3 coding DNA: TGCGCCAGCAGCCAAGATGCGGACAGGGGCACTACGCAGTATTTT.

On this clone itself: Other DNA variants within this sample encode the same CDR3. V and J are TRBV20-1 and TRBJ2-7; D is possibly TRBD1 or TRBD2 (5 bases each). This CDR3 has 11 amino acids. Germline CDR1 reads DFQATT; CDR2 reads SNEGSKA (reference sequence). V dropped 5 bases and J dropped 2 bases, with 7 bases sitting between them. Here the CDR3 reads CSALGAYEQYF. The DNA for the CDR3 is TGCAGTGCTCTGGGGGCCTACGAGCAGTACTTC.